The sequence of this T cell receptor (beta chain) was determined in a study of shared clonotypes between healthy human individuals. Trimming took off 4 bases at V and 2 bases at J, with 12 bases between the two ends. The CDR3 has 14 residues. Per germline, CDR1 MGHRA and CDR2 YSYEKL. As for this clone: Its target is unknown.

General study findings and limits: Shared clonotypes: 4.5% to 6% naive CD4, around 3.7% naive CD8, over 2% memory CD4, approximately 0.4% memory CD8.

Only in-frame clones appear in the TCRdb table, and some are missing; sequencing was by immunoSEQ multiplex PCR. Of about 690,000 clones listed, about 92% are singletons. The sample consisted of memory CD8+ T cells from PBMCs. Subset reported: CD45RO+ cells pooled with CCR7-negative TemRA cells. The chain is built from TRBV4-1 and TRBJ2-7; D gene unclear. The receptor was derived from a man aged 18 to 29 in good health. Some clones in this sample may be carry-over from other donors' samples. The CDR3 region has the DNA TGCGCCAGCAGCCTCGCCGATGGGACCTACGAGCAGTACTTC. Its protein is CASSLADGTYEQYF.